A selection of T cell receptor beta chains follows, all from one sample in a study of control samples from healthy donors and cancer patients. Generated by immunoSEQ multiplex PCR, the TCRdb table keeps only in-frame clones and is missing some. The sample includes around 70,000 clones, nearly 85% of them seen just once. The sample consisted of blood. These receptors all come from a man in his sixties in good health. The CDR3 runs from the conserved cysteine through the conserved F or W. The D gene is left open where the match is weak. The listing skips clone size in some rows; elsewhere it reads once, few, many or a size class.

d_gene: .
abundance: .
j_gene: TRBJ1-6
v_gene: TRBV19
CDR3nt: TGTGCCAGTAAAGTACAAGGGAGCGGCTATAATTCACCCCTCCACTTT
CDR3aa: CASKVQGSGYNSPLHF

d_gene: .
abundance: .
j_gene: TRBJ1-1
v_gene: TRBV4-2
CDR3nt: TGTGCCAGCAGTGACGGCATGAACACTGAAGCTTTCTTT
CDR3aa: CASSDGMNTEAFF

d_gene: .
abundance: .
j_gene: TRBJ2-4
v_gene: TRBV2
CDR3nt: TGTGCCAGCAGTGATCTACAGAGCCTAGCCAAAAACATTCAGTACTTC
CDR3aa: CASSDLQSLAKNIQYF

d_gene: .
abundance: once
j_gene: TRBJ1-1
v_gene: TRBV6-5
CDR3nt: TGTGCCAGCAGTTACTCCAGGACAACTACTGAAGCTTTCTTT
CDR3aa: CASSYSRTTTEAFF

d_gene: .
abundance: few
j_gene: TRBJ2-1
v_gene: TRBV9
CDR3nt: TGTGCCAGCAGCGCCGACACTAGATCCTACAATGAGCAGTTCTTC
CDR3aa: CASSADTRSYNEQFF

d_gene: TRBD1
abundance: .
j_gene: TRBJ1-2
v_gene: TRBV18
CDR3nt: TGTGCCAGCTCCCAGGGACAGGGAGAGTATGGCTACACCTTC
CDR3aa: CASSQGQGEYGYTF

d_gene: .
abundance: once
j_gene: TRBJ1-4
v_gene: TRBV19
CDR3nt: TGTGCCAGTAGCGGAACCCGACGGAATGAAAAACTGTTTTTT
CDR3aa: CASSGTRRNEKLFF

d_gene: TRBD1
abundance: .
j_gene: TRBJ2-4
v_gene: TRBV7-2
CDR3nt: TGTGCCAGCAGCTCGGGACAGGGGGCGTCGGACATTCAGTACTTC
CDR3aa: CASSSGQGASDIQYF

d_gene: TRBD1
abundance: .
j_gene: TRBJ2-2
v_gene: TRBV19
CDR3nt: TGTGCCAGCCAGACAGGGGGCGCAGGAGTCGGGGAGCTGTTTTTT
CDR3aa: CASQTGGAGVGELFF

d_gene: .
abundance: once
j_gene: TRBJ1-3
v_gene: TRBV28
CDR3nt: TGTGCCAGCAATACCGGGGGGGGCTCTGGAAACACCATATATTTT
CDR3aa: CASNTGGGSGNTIYF

d_gene: TRBD2
abundance: .
j_gene: TRBJ2-2
v_gene: TRBV5-4
CDR3nt: TGTGCCAGCAGCTTGGAACTAGCGGGAGGTACCGGGGAGCTGTTTTTT
CDR3aa: CASSLELAGGTGELFF

d_gene: .
abundance: once
j_gene: TRBJ2-3
v_gene: TRBV18
CDR3nt: TGTGCCAGCTCACCACGAGGGGCAGATACGCAGTATTTT
CDR3aa: CASSPRGADTQYF

d_gene: .
abundance: .
j_gene: TRBJ1-5
v_gene: TRBV12-3/TRBV12-4
CDR3nt: TGTGCCAGCAGTTTCGGGGGTCTTCAGCCCCAGCATTTT
CDR3aa: CASSFGGLQPQHF

d_gene: .
abundance: .
j_gene: TRBJ2-7
v_gene: TRBV7-8
CDR3nt: TGTGCCAGCAGCCTAACCTACGAGCAGTACTTC
CDR3aa: CASSLTYEQYF

d_gene: .
abundance: .
j_gene: TRBJ1-2
v_gene: TRBV6-5
CDR3nt: TGTGCCAGCAGTTCCCTCGGGGCTAACTATGGCTACACCTTC
CDR3aa: CASSSLGANYGYTF

d_gene: TRBD2
abundance: few
j_gene: TRBJ2-5
v_gene: TRBV4-3
CDR3nt: TGCGCCAGCAGCCAAGATCTAGCGGGGAACCAAGAGACCCAGTACTTC
CDR3aa: CASSQDLAGNQETQYF

d_gene: TRBD2
abundance: .
j_gene: TRBJ2-7
v_gene: TRBV5-1
CDR3nt: TGCGCCAGCAGCTCGAACAACCCCCGGCTAGCGGGAGGCTACGAGCAGTACTTC
CDR3aa: CASSSNNPRLAGGYEQYF

d_gene: .
abundance: .
j_gene: TRBJ1-3
v_gene: TRBV11-2
CDR3nt: TGTGCCAGCAGCTTTGACGGACTAGATGGAAACACCATATATTTT
CDR3aa: CASSFDGLDGNTIYF